Below are 20 T cell receptor beta chains sequenced from a single sample in a study of blood T cell repertoires in COVID-19. Here immunoSEQ multiplex PCR was the method, and the copy in TCRdb shows in-frame clones only, minus some. The table shows around 55,000 clones, with roughly 85% occurring only once. The sample was peripheral blood. The receptors were sampled from a human donor in a cohort sampled during active COVID-19.

The V call is TRBV3-1 (or the pseudogene TRBV3-2), the J call TRBJ2-2; maybe TRBD1 (5 bases). The CDR3 is made up of 15 amino acids. Per the germline V gene, CDR1 is LGHDT and CDR2 is YNNKEL (reference sequence). The V end was cut by 8 bases, the J end by 4 bases, with 17 bases between. The CDR3 DNA reads TGTGCCAGCGCATTCCCCAGGGAACGCACCGGGGAGCTGTTTTTT. Encoded protein: CASAFPRERTGELFF.

V usage is TRBV28 and J usage is TRBJ2-7; 14 bases are shared with TRBD2. Trimming took 8 bases from V and 7 from J; bases not matched to a gene: 13. The CDR3 consists of 16 residues. From germline, CDR1 is MDHEN and CDR2 SYDVKM. The CDR3 loop is CASARLAGGMTWEQYF. CDR3 DNA sequence: TGTGCCAGCGCGCGACTAGCGGGAGGGATGACGTGGGAGCAGTACTTC.

The rearrangement links TRBV19 to TRBJ2-7, with TRBD1 matching 10 bases. The junction had 6 bases not matched to a gene; V was cut back by 5 bases and J by 5 bases. The germline CDR1 and CDR2 sequences are LNHDA and SQIVND (reference sequence). CDR3 length: 14 residues. The CDR3 DNA reads TGTGCCAGTAGTCCGGGACAGGGGATCCACGAGCAGTACTTC. It codes for CASSPGQGIHEQYF.

The gene calls are TRBV5-6 and TRBJ2-7; D may be TRBD1 (6 bases). CDR1 and CDR2 (germline): SGHDT, YYEEEE. V was clipped by 3 bases and J by 0 bases, with 10 bases between them. The CDR3 has 14 amino acids. Written as DNA, the CDR3 is TGTGCCAGCAGCTCCCTAGGGGGCTCCTACGAGCAGTACTTC. The encoded protein is CASSSLGGSYEQYF.

The chain carries TRBV5-8 and TRBJ2-5; 8 bases map to TRBD2. The CDR3 has 18 residues. Germline assignment: CDR1 SGHTS and CDR2 YDEGEE. J lost 3 bases, V lost 0 bases, and 13 bases had no gene match. Here the CDR3 reads CASSLVLSGSRGEETQYF. DNA of the CDR3: TGTGCCAGCAGCTTGGTCCTCAGCGGGAGTAGAGGGGAAGAGACCCAGTACTTC.

The chain uses TRBV5-1 and TRBJ2-3; the D gene is possibly TRBD2 (6 bases). The CDR3 runs to 13 residues. The V and J ends lost 4 bases and 6 bases respectively, with 12 bases between them. CDR1 and CDR2 (germline): SGHRS, YFSETQ. The CDR3 DNA reads as TGCGCCAGCAGCCACCGTGGGGGGGATACGCAGTATTTT. Amino acids: CASSHRGGDTQYF.

This clone was picked up a small number of times. This rearrangement joins TRBV11-3 to TRBJ2-1, with D unresolved. Trimming stripped 4 bases from V and 9 bases from J, with 10 bases between. This CDR3 spans 12 amino acids. The germline V gene encodes CDR1 SGHNT and CDR2 YENEEA. The CDR3 region is CASSSYSSEQFF. CDR3 in DNA: TGTGCCAGCAGCTCCTACAGTAGTGAGCAGTTCTTC.

V and J are TRBV7-8 and TRBJ2-3; 15 nucleotides line up with TRBD2. Germline CDR1 is SGHVS and CDR2 is FQNEAQ. This CDR3 comprises 17 residues. The junction had 7 bases not matched to a gene; V was cut back by 4 bases and J by 5 bases. The chain's CDR3 is CASSSGLAGGPQDTQYF. The CDR3 DNA reads TGTGCCAGCAGCTCTGGACTAGCGGGAGGGCCTCAAGATACGCAGTATTTT.

To note about this clone: A read error may produce the germline difference seen at one junction end. The chain uses TRBV5-4 and TRBJ2-2, with 9 nucleotides matching TRBD1. Germline CDR1 SGHNT, CDR2 YYREEE (reference sequence). This CDR3 has 15 residues. The chain's CDR3 is CVSSLGTGSTGELFF. The CDR3, as DNA: TGTGTCAGCAGCTTGGGGACAGGGAGCACCGGGGAGCTGTTTTTT.

This clone was recorded once. The chain joins TRBV7-2 to TRBJ2-1; 9 bases match TRBD1. Trimming at V came to 5 bases and at J to 9 bases, leaving 8 bases not matched to a gene. Germline V gene sequence: CDR1 SGHTA, CDR2 FQGNSA. This CDR3 spans 14 amino acids. The CDR3 loop is CASSLQGARREQFF. The CDR3, as DNA: TGTGCCAGCAGCCTACAGGGGGCCCGACGTGAGCAGTTCTTC.

The chain is built from TRBV12-5 and TRBJ1-1; D call uncertain. The germline CDR1 and CDR2 sequences are LGHNT and FRNRAP. The V gene lost 3 bases and the J gene lost 4 bases, with 12 bases spanning the gap. This CDR3 is 14 amino acids long. The CDR3 DNA reads TGTGCTAGTGGTTTATCCTACGCGGGCACTGAAGCTTTCTTT. It yields the protein CASGLSYAGTEAFF. Filled out from reference TRBV12-5 and TRBJ1-1, the complete variable domain reads DARVTQTPRHKVTEMGQEVTMRCQPILGHNTVFWYRQTMMQGLELLAYFRNRAPLDDSGMPKDRFSAEMPDATLATLKIQPSEPRDSAVYFCASGLSYAGTEAFFGQGTRLTVV.

This rearrangement joins TRBV27 to TRBJ2-5; maybe TRBD2 (5 bases). Germline-derived CDR1 and CDR2 are MNHEY and SMNVEV (reference sequence). The CDR3 runs to 13 residues. The V gene lost 10 bases and the J gene lost 2 bases, with 14 bases spanning the gap. The chain's CDR3 is CATRPDLQETQYF. The DNA of the CDR3 is TGTGCCACCAGACCGGACTTGCAAGAGACCCAGTACTTC.

The V gene is TRBV27, the J gene TRBJ2-7, with 8 bases identical to TRBD1. Per the germline V gene, CDR1 is MNHEY and CDR2 is SMNVEV (reference sequence). V was clipped by 2 bases and J by 3 bases; unmatched bases: 12. This CDR3 is 17 amino acids long. The CDR3 DNA is TGTGCCAGCAGTTTAATCATGACAGGGGCGGACGTCTACGAGCAGTACTTC. This gives the protein CASSLIMTGADVYEQYF.

This CDR3 reads CASSHLGTTSPLHF. As DNA, the CDR3 is TGTGCCAGCAGCCACCTCGGGACAACTTCACCCCTCCACTTT. The chain recombines TRBV9 with TRBJ1-6; TRBD1 is a possible D gene (6 bases). With 4 bases removed from V and 9 bases from J, the gap between germline ends came to 14 bases. The CDR3 contains 14 residues. Germline assignment: CDR1 SGDLS and CDR2 YYNGEE.

V usage is TRBV15 and J usage is TRBJ2-7; D gene uncertain. Trimming shortened V by 0 bases and J by 0 bases, and 6 bases separated the two germline ends. CDR1 is LNHNV, CDR2 YYDKDF, per germline (reference sequence). This CDR3 region has 14 residues. CDR3 sequence (DNA): TGTGCCACCAGCAGAGACCTGAGCTCCTACGAGCAGTACTTC. The encoded protein is CATSRDLSSYEQYF.

This clone was seen more than once but under ten times. The rearrangement uses TRBV27 and TRBJ2-7; D is perhaps TRBD1 (5 bases). The CDR3 loop spans 14 amino acids. Germline CDR1 is MNHEY and CDR2 is SMNVEV (reference sequence). The V end was cut by 4 bases, the J end by 0 bases, with 10 bases between. DNA of the CDR3: TGTGCCAGCAGTTCACAGGTGGGCTCCTACGAGCAGTACTTC. Amino acids: CASSSQVGSYEQYF.

The chain joins TRBV6-5 to TRBJ1-1; D is uncertain. V dropped 2 bases and J dropped 5 bases, with 9 bases sitting between them. The CDR3 covers 13 residues. The germline CDR1 and CDR2 sequences are MNHEY and SVGAGI. This CDR3 is CASSYRGRTEAFF. In nucleotides, the CDR3 is TGTGCCAGCAGTTACAGAGGGAGAACTGAAGCTTTCTTT.

This chain uses TRBV19 with TRBJ1-1; weak D call: TRBD1 (5 bases). V lost 3 bases to trimming and J lost 6 bases, with 11 bases between them. The CDR3 covers 13 residues. Germline V gene data show CDR1 as LNHDA and CDR2 as SQIVND (reference sequence). In DNA form, the CDR3 reads TGTGCCAGTAGTATGTTAAGGGGCTCTGAAGCTTTCTTT. Amino acids: CASSMLRGSEAFF.

The chain employs TRBV30 and TRBJ2-3; D unresolved. Germline CDR1 and CDR2: GTSNPN and SVGIG (reference sequence). This CDR3 has 13 amino acids. Between the trimmed V and J ends, which lost 0 bases and 0 bases, there was a span of 4 bases. The chain's CDR3 is CAWSVPSTDTQYF. The CDR3 DNA reads TGTGCCTGGAGTGTCCCGAGCACAGATACGCAGTATTTT.

The chain links TRBV19 to TRBJ2-6, with unresolved D. V lost 5 bases and J 0 bases, leaving 14 bases between the germline ends. The CDR3 covers 17 residues. The V gene's germline CDR1 is LNHDA and CDR2 SQIVND (reference sequence). The CDR3 sequence is CASSFPTWSSGANVLTF. For the CDR3, the DNA is TGTGCCAGTAGTTTCCCGACGTGGAGCTCTGGGGCCAACGTCCTGACTTTC.